Each of the 6 T cell receptor beta chains below was sequenced from the same sample in a study of human T cells and chemical hapten exposure. Time point of the sample: pre-sensitization, week 0. Treatment meaning: therapeutic diphenylcyclopropenone sensitization with weekly scalp DPC. TCRdb itself ran the RACE reads through MiXCR, one entry per CDR3 protein. The sample includes about 380,000 distinct CDR3 sequences, approximately 5.1% seen only once; the top ten take roughly 2.6%. This specimen consisted of whole blood, obtained in connection with sensitization to the hapten diphenylcyclopropenone (DPC). The origin of the receptors is a woman aged 45-65 years with alopecia areata. Some clones in this sample may be carry-over from other donors' samples.

This clonotype was picked up many times. The chain links TRBV4-3 to TRBJ2-3; D uncertain. The CDR3 sequence is 18 residues long. V lost 0 bases, J lost 4 bases, and 20 bases lay in between. In germline, CDR1 is LGHNA, CDR2 YSLEER. The CDR3 nucleotides are TGCGCCAGCAGCCAAGATTGGCCCGCGGCCGCCCTCGCAGATACGCAGTATTTT. It translates to CASSQDWPAAALADTQYF.

V and J are TRBV4-2 and TRBJ2-7; D could derive from TRBD1 or TRBD2 (5 bases each). The CDR3 extends over 14 amino acids. Germline CDR1 and CDR2: LGHNA and YNFKEQ. Between the trimmed V and J ends, which lost 1 base and 9 bases, there was a span of 16 bases. CDR3 sequence reads: CASSQGGTPVGQYF. As DNA, the CDR3 is TGTGCCAGCAGCCAAGGGGGGACCCCCGTAGGGCAGTACTTC.

The sample holds many counts of this clonotype. V is TRBV6-5 and J is TRBJ2-1, with D perhaps TRBD2 (6 bases). CDR3 length: 17 amino acids. Germline V gene lookup returns CDR1 MNHEY and CDR2 SVGAGI. The V end was cut by 4 bases, the J end by 7 bases, with 23 bases between. The CDR3: CASSSSQLAFSLNEQFF. The CDR3 DNA reads as TGTGCCAGCAGTTCGTCCCAACTAGCCTTCTCCTTAAATGAGCAGTTCTTC.

The chain recombines TRBV7-2 with TRBJ1-1, with D hard to call. This CDR3 comprises 14 residues. V was trimmed by 2 bases and J by 7 bases, leaving 14 bases between them. Germline CDR1 SGHTA, CDR2 FQGNSA. CDR3 in amino acids: CASSLFPSTHEAFF. In DNA, the CDR3 is TGTGCCAGCAGCTTATTTCCCAGTACCCATGAAGCTTTCTTT.

This clonotype showed up just a few times. The chain recombines TRBV6-5 with TRBJ1-2; D call uncertain. CDR1 is MNHEY, CDR2 SVGAGI, per germline. V was shortened by 4 bases and J by 5 bases, with 11 bases between the two germline ends. This CDR3 comprises 13 residues. The CDR3 region has the DNA TGTGCCAGCAGTTTTGGACGGGCATATGGCTACACCTTC. Amino acid sequence: CASSFGRAYGYTF.

V gene TRBV20-1 combines with J gene TRBJ1-2, with TRBD1 as a possible D gene (5 bases). Germline CDR1 is DFQATT and CDR2 is SNEGSKA (reference sequence). CDR3 length equals 14 residues. The V end was cut by 0 bases, the J end by 8 bases, with 16 bases between. Written as DNA, the CDR3 is TGCAGTGCTAGAGAGCCAATAGGGGACGCAGGCTACACCTTC. Its translation: CSAREPIGDAGYTF.